Below are 15 T cell receptor beta chains sequenced from a single sample in a study of cytomegalovirus exposure and HLA in healthy donors. PCR used 60 Vbeta primers and 13 Jbeta primers. The protocol was immunoSEQ multiplex PCR, while the TCRdb copy is restricted to in-frame clones and leaves out a portion. The sample yields approximately 110,000 clones, 70% to 80% seen once. The specimen was PBMCs. The origin of the receptors is a man in his fifties or sixties in good health and CMV-seropositive.

V usage is TRBV5-1 and J usage is TRBJ1-1; 10 bases align to TRBD1. Germline V gene lookup returns CDR1 SGHRS and CDR2 YFSETQ. The CDR3 has 16 residues. Trimming removed 4 bases from V and 4 bases from J; junction bases left unmatched: 10. CDR3 bases: TGCGCCAGCAGCCCCGGGACAGGGGACCTTGGCACTGAAGCTTTCTTT. Its translation: CASSPGTGDLGTEAFF.

The chain recombines TRBV4-2 with TRBJ2-5; 7 positions match TRBD2. Losses at the gene ends were 0 bases for V and 0 bases for J; bases not matched to a gene: 1. Germline lookup yields CDR1 LGHNA and CDR2 YNFKEQ. The CDR3 covers 15 residues. CDR3 residues: CASSQDGRDQETQYF. DNA of the CDR3: TGTGCCAGCAGCCAAGATGGGAGGGACCAAGAGACCCAGTACTTC.

The genes are TRBV27 and TRBJ2-2; D possibly corresponds to TRBD1 (6 bases). V lost 6 bases to trimming and J lost 0 bases, with 8 bases between them. The germline gives CDR1 MNHEY, CDR2 SMNVEV (reference sequence). This CDR3 is 14 amino acids long. CDR3 residues: CASSRTANTGELFF. Written as DNA, the CDR3 is TGTGCCAGCAGCAGGACAGCGAACACCGGGGAGCTGTTTTTT.

The V and J genes are TRBV19 and TRBJ1-5; weak D call: TRBD1 (5 bases). Trimming stripped 2 bases from V and 5 bases from J, with 13 bases between. The germline V gene encodes CDR1 LNHDA and CDR2 SQIVND (reference sequence). This CDR3 is built from 15 residues. DNA of the CDR3: TGTGCCAGTAGTATAAAGCGGGGGACCCATCAGCCCCAGCATTTT. This sequence encodes CASSIKRGTHQPQHF.

This clone is categorized as medium-sized (0.01 to 0.1%). This sample includes further DNA sequences coding for the same CDR3. The genes are TRBV2 and TRBJ1-5, with D possibly being TRBD1 (5 bases). CDR3 length equals 15 residues. Germline loops: CDR1 SNHLY, CDR2 FYNNEI. The V gene lost 6 bases and the J gene lost 0 bases, with 12 bases spanning the gap. CDR3 amino acids: CASSGDRYSNQPQHF. The CDR3 DNA reads as TGTGCCAGCAGCGGCGACAGATATAGCAATCAGCCCCAGCATTTT.

The chain combines TRBV9 with TRBJ2-7; 10 bases fit TRBD2. This CDR3 spans 15 amino acids. The V segment lost 4 bases and the J segment 2 bases; nucleotides outside the gene matches: 6. Germline loops: CDR1 SGDLS, CDR2 YYNGEE. The CDR3 here is CASSPGTSATYEQYF. The CDR3 coding sequence is TGTGCCAGCAGCCCCGGGACTAGCGCTACCTACGAGCAGTACTTC.

The rearrangement joins TRBV9 to TRBJ1-3, with 7 bases lining up with TRBD1. V shed 3 bases and J 1 base; nucleotides not matched to a gene: 4. This CDR3 contains 15 residues. CDR1 and CDR2 (germline): SGDLS, YYNGEE. CDR3 nucleotide sequence: TGTGCCAGCAGCGCCTCGGGACAGTCTGGAAACACCATATATTTT. Translation: CASSASGQSGNTIYF.

The chain links TRBV7-3 to TRBJ2-1, with D possibly being TRBD1 (5 bases). V was clipped by 5 bases and J by 0 bases, with 8 bases between them. The CDR3 covers 14 residues. Per germline, CDR1 SGHTA and CDR2 FQGTGA. CDR3 bases: TGTGCCAGCAGCAGACAGAGCTCCTACAATGAGCAGTTCTTC. Translating gives CASSRQSSYNEQFF. Combining the CDR3 with reference TRBV7-3 and TRBJ2-1 gives the whole variable domain GAGVSQTPSNKVTEKGKYVELRCDPISGHTALYWYRQSLGQGPEFLIYFQGTGAADDSGLPNDRFFAVRPEGSVSTLKIQRTERGDSAVYLCASSRQSSYNEQFFGPGTRLTVL.

This clone has just one count. The chain uses TRBV7-2 and TRBJ2-2; TRBD2 agrees at 7 bases. The germline V gene encodes CDR1 SGHTA and CDR2 FQGNSA. The V gene end was trimmed by 1 base and the J gene end by 7 bases; junction bases not matched to a gene: 9. The CDR3 extends over 16 amino acids. The chain's CDR3 is CASSLVGTNSVGELFF. The CDR3 DNA is TGTGCCAGCAGCTTAGTGGGGACTAATTCTGTCGGGGAGCTGTTTTTT. The full variable domain, rest sourced from reference TRBV7-2 and TRBJ2-2, is GAGVSQSPSNKVTEKGKDVELRCDPISGHTALYWYRQSLGQGLEFLIYFQGNSAPDKSGLPSDRFSAERTGGSVSTLTIQRTQQEDSAVYLCASSLVGTNSVGELFFGEGSRLTVL.

V usage is TRBV18 and J usage is TRBJ2-7; 7 bases match TRBD2. The length of the CDR3 is 12 residues. After removal of 3 bases from V and 6 bases from J, the junction contained 2 bases not matched to a gene. The germline CDR1 and CDR2 sequences are KGHSH and LQKENI. CDR3 DNA sequence: TGTGCCAGCTCACCGGGGGGGTTCGAGCAGTACTTC. It is translated as CASSPGGFEQYF. The variable domain in full, with the rest retrieved from reference TRBV18 and TRBJ2-7, is NAGVMQNPRHLVRRRGQEARLRCSPMKGHSHVYWYRQLPEEGLKFMVYLQKENIIDESGMPKERFSAEFPKEGPSILRIQQVVRGDSAAYFCASSPGGFEQYFGPGTRLTVT.

The chain is built from TRBV2 and TRBJ2-5, with D uncertain. V was shortened by 5 bases and J by 5 bases, with 6 bases between the two germline ends. Germline lookup yields CDR1 SNHLY and CDR2 FYNNEI. This CDR3 spans 11 amino acids. The CDR3 DNA reads as TGTGCCAGCAGTTCCCCGGAGACCCAGTACTTC. It yields the protein CASSSPETQYF.

This clone was picked up a small number of times. The chain couples TRBV30 to TRBJ1-4; D call uncertain. V lost 4 bases to trimming and J lost 8 bases, with 8 bases between them. CDR1 GTSNPN and CDR2 SVGIG come from the germline V gene (reference sequence). The CDR3 is made up of 11 amino acids. The CDR3 DNA sequence: TGTGCCTGGAACCGAGGAGAAAAACTGTTTTTT. Translated: CAWNRGEKLFF.

The J gene is TRBJ2-2, the V gene TRBV19; D possibly corresponds to TRBD1 (5 bases). CDR3 size: 14 residues. CDR1 LNHDA and CDR2 SQIVND come from the germline V gene (reference sequence). The ends were cut back, 4 bases at V and 5 bases at J, with 11 bases in the middle. The CDR3 DNA is TGTGCCAGTAGTAGGCCTCAGGGTACCGGGGAGCTGTTTTTT. This sequence encodes CASSRPQGTGELFF.

This chain connects TRBV2 to TRBJ1-1; D is possibly TRBD1 (5 bases). Germline V gene sequence: CDR1 SNHLY, CDR2 FYNNEI. V lost 6 bases, J lost 0 bases, and 8 bases lay in between. The CDR3 has 13 residues. CDR3 DNA: TGTGCCAGCAGGACAGCGTTGAACACTGAAGCTTTCTTT. Amino acid sequence: CASRTALNTEAFF.

The chain carries TRBV29-1 and TRBJ2-6, with D hard to call. Trimming left V 3 bases short and J 4 bases short, with 7 bases between. The CDR3 length is 13 residues. Germline V gene lookup returns CDR1 SQVTM and CDR2 ANQGSEA. As DNA, the CDR3 is TGCAGCGTTGATTTCTCGGGGGCCAACGTCCTGACTTTC. It yields the protein CSVDFSGANVLTF.